This T cell receptor (beta chain) was identified in a study of control samples from healthy donors and cancer patients (dated by TCRdb to 2020 to 2022). This clone was picked up one time. Its cognate antigen has yet to be identified. No clone much larger than this one lies a single base away; base qualities are absent. The protocol used for the library was the immunoSEQ multiplex PCR assay. TCRdb holds this immuneACCESS table with in-frame rearrangements only. Some clones are missing; in checked studies, unresolved V genes explain under half, and the rest has no known cause. Here the sample has about 200,000 clones; about nine tenths occur a single time. Approximately 1.8% of the sample is held by the ten biggest clonotypes. Germline trimming: 6 bases from V, 6 bases from J; junction bases outside gene matches: 8. Via the germline V gene, CDR1 is ENHRY and CDR2 SYGVKD. From the cysteine through the phenylalanine, the CDR3 covers 13 amino acids. Only the CDR3 portion is preserved as DNA: 39 bases, with reading frame beginning at the first base.

The source is a man aged 25-45 years in good health. The sample was blood. The sequence joins TRBV10-3 to TRBJ2-7, and 7 bases in between align with TRBD1. The DNA sequence reads TGTGCCATCAGGACACAGGGGTCCCCCGAGCAGTACTTC. Translation gives CAIRTQGSPEQYF.